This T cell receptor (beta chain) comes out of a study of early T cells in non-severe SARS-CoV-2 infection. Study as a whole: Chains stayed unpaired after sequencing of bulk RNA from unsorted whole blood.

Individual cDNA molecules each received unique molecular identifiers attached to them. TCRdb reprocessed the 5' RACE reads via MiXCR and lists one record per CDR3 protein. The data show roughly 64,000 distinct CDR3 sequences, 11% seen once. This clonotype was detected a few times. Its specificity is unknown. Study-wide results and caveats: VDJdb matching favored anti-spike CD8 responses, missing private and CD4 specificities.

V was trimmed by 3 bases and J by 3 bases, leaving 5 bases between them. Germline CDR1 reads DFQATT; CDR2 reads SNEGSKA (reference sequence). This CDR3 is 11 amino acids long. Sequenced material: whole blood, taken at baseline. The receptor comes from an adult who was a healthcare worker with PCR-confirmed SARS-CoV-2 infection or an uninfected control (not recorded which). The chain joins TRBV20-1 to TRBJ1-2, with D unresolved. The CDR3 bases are TGCAGTGCTAGGGAGGACTATGGCTACACCTTC. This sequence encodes CSAREDYGYTF.